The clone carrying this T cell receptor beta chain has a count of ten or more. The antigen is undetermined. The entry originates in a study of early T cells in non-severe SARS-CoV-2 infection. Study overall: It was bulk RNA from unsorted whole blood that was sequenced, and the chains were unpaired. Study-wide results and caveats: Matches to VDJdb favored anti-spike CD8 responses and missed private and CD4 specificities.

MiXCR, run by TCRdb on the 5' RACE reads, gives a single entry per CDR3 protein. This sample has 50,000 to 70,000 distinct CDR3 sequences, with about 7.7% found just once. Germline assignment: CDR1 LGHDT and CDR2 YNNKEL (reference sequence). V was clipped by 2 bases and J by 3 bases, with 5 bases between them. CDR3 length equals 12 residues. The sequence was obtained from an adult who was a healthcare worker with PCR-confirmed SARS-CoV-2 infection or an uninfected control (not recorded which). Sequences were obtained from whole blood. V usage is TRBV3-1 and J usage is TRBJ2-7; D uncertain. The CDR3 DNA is TGTGCCAGCAGCCAAACCGGCTACGAGCAGTACTTC. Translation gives CASSQTGYEQYF.